This T cell receptor beta chain stems from a study of blood T cells in healthy people across ages. A J-beta primer mix and a sample-barcoded 5' primer were used in a second PCR of roughly 7 to 12 cycles. TCRdb called the 5' RACE reads again in MiXCR, with one record for every CDR3 protein. In the table there are 500,000 to 550,000 distinct CDR3 sequences, less than 25% of which are singletons. The CDR3 extends over 17 amino acids. Per germline, CDR1 LGHNA and CDR2 YSLEER. A further study also used this sample, focusing on T cells of mothers and their children.

This TCR came from a boy aged 10-17 years in good health. This chain links TRBV4-3 with TRBJ2-1; perhaps TRBD1 as D (6 bases). The end of the DNA fits TRBJ2-7 better, so the J call may be wrong. Material for sequencing was blood. CDR3 in amino acids: CASSRNTGPNEGAEQYF. The CDR3 nucleotides read TGCGCCAGCAGCAGGAACACAGGGCCCAACGAAGGAGCCGAGCAGTACTTC.